This T cell receptor beta chain was found in a study of T cell responses to AZD1222 COVID-19 vaccine. Findings and caveats of the study: Donor demographics were predominantly white British with a female majority; clonal diversity may be underestimated.

A note on this clone: The antigen is undetermined.

Assay: immunoSEQ multiplex PCR; the TCRdb copy retains only in-frame clones and omits some. The data hold around 90,000 clones, with around nine tenths observed a single time. The germline CDR1 and CDR2 sequences are LNHNV and YYDKDF (reference sequence). V dropped 3 bases and J dropped 2 bases, with 11 bases sitting between them. This CDR3 is built from 14 residues. This chain joins TRBV15 and TRBJ2-7; possibly TRBD2 for D (6 bases). This TCR derives from an adult in good health. The sequencing here drew on peripheral blood, taken on day 0 of MenACWY control vaccination. The DNA of the CDR3 is TGTGCCACCAGCAGGGGAGGCCTTGCCTACGAGCAGTACTTC. Its translation: CATSRGGLAYEQYF.